What follows are 11 T cell receptor beta chains derived from one specimen sequenced in a study of lymphopenia after photon versus proton radiotherapy (dated 2019 in TCRdb). The library relied on the immunoSEQ multiplex PCR assay. TCRdb carries this immuneACCESS record with in-frame sequences only. Its versions omit some clonotypes, under half of them owing to an unresolved V gene in the studies checked, with the rest unexplained. This sample gives 25,000 to 35,000 clones in total; 89% of them show up just once. The ten largest make up 6% to 8.5% of the sample. The sequencing here drew on peripheral blood, taken from a patient treated with proton-based radiotherapy. These receptors were obtained from a woman in her sixties or seventies with pancreatic cancer. Some clones in this sample may be carry-over from other donors' samples.

The chain recombines TRBV2 with TRBJ2-5; 11 bases line up with TRBD2. Per the germline V gene, CDR1 is SNHLY and CDR2 is FYNNEI. The V segment lost 9 bases and the J segment 1 base; nucleotides outside the gene matches: 10. CDR3 length equals 16 residues. CDR3 in amino acids: CASVKGTSGSQETQYF. As DNA, the CDR3 is TGTGCCAGTGTAAAAGGTACTAGCGGGAGCCAAGAGACCCAGTACTTC.

This chain uses TRBV15 with TRBJ1-3; D uncertain. Deletions cut 6 bases from V and 4 bases from J, with 13 bases between. Germline V lookup: CDR1 LNHNV, CDR2 YYDKDF (reference sequence). The CDR3 contains 14 residues. For the CDR3, the DNA is TGTGCCACCAGGAGTGACATGGGAGGAAACACCATATATTTT. Protein product: CATRSDMGGNTIYF. The whole variable domain, remainder taken from reference TRBV15 and TRBJ1-3, is DAMVIQNPRYQVTQFGKPVTLSCSQTLNHNVMYWYQQKSSQAPKLLFHYYDKDFNNEADTPDNFQSRRPNTSFCFLDIRSPGLGDTAMYLCATRSDMGGNTIYFGEGSWLTVV.

This clone was found once. The chain uses TRBV5-4 and TRBJ2-1, with TRBD2 matching 10 bases. The germline CDR1 and CDR2 sequences are SGHNT and YYREEE (reference sequence). Germline trimming cut 4 bases from V and 8 bases from J; bases unmatched to any gene: 6. The CDR3 is 14 amino acids. CDR3 coding DNA: TGTGCCAGCAGCCTGGGACTAGCGAGTGATGAGCAGTTCTTC. It is translated as CASSLGLASDEQFF.

The V and J genes are TRBV5-4 and TRBJ2-3; D unresolved. The CDR3 runs 13 residues. Germline V gene data show CDR1 as SGHNT and CDR2 as YYREEE (reference sequence). V was clipped by 0 bases and J by 4 bases, with 6 bases between them. The CDR3 nucleotides are TGTGCCAGCAGCTTGGTGGGATCAGATACGCAGTATTTT. Translation: CASSLVGSDTQYF.

The rearrangement uses TRBV29-1 and TRBJ2-2; 9 bases are a match to TRBD1. The CDR3 has 14 amino acids. Losses at the gene ends were 7 bases for V and 4 bases for J; bases not matched to a gene: 7. The germline gives CDR1 SQVTM, CDR2 ANQGSEA. CDR3 coding DNA: TGCAGCGCGGGGACAGGGATCGGCACCGGGGAGCTGTTTTTT. This translates into CSAGTGIGTGELFF.

The chain links TRBV11-2 to TRBJ2-1; 8 nucleotides line up with TRBD2. Germline V lookup: CDR1 SGHAT, CDR2 FQNNGV. V lost 6 bases and J lost 0; bases outside the gene matches: 10. This CDR3 comprises 17 residues. CDR3: CASSPLAGQSSYNEQFF. The DNA for the CDR3 is TGTGCCAGCAGTCCTCTAGCGGGCCAGAGCTCCTACAATGAGCAGTTCTTC. The full variable domain, its missing parts supplied by reference TRBV11-2 and TRBJ2-1, is EAGVAQSPRYKIIEKRQSVAFWCNPISGHATLYWYQQILGQGPKLLIQFQNNGVVDDSQLPKDRFSAERLKGVDSTLKIQPAKLEDSAVYLCASSPLAGQSSYNEQFFGPGTRLTVL.

The V call is TRBV25-1, the J call TRBJ2-6; 9 bases align to TRBD1. This CDR3 region has 18 residues. Trimming took 4 bases from V and 0 from J; bases not matched to a gene: 7. Germline-derived CDR1 and CDR2 are MGHDK and SYGVNS. CDR3: CASSGWDREGSGANVLTF. The CDR3 DNA reads TGTGCCAGCAGTGGATGGGACAGGGAGGGCTCTGGGGCCAACGTCCTGACTTTC.

The chain links TRBV4-1 to TRBJ1-1, with D perhaps TRBD1 (5 bases). V lost 2 bases and J 4 bases, leaving 11 bases between the germline ends. The CDR3 sequence is 14 residues long. Germline lookup yields CDR1 MGHRA and CDR2 YSYEKL. CDR3 DNA sequence: TGCGCCAGCAGCCAAATAGGGGCGAGCACTGAAGCTTTCTTT. Translated: CASSQIGASTEAFF.

The rearrangement uses TRBV9 and TRBJ1-2, with a possible D match to TRBD1 (6 bases). The germline V gene has CDR1 SGDLS and CDR2 YYNGEE. V was pared by 4 bases and J by 4 bases, with 11 bases between. This CDR3 is built from 13 residues. The CDR3 sequence: CASSSRDIYGYTF. The CDR3 DNA reads TGTGCCAGCAGCTCCCGGGACATCTATGGCTACACCTTC.

This chain links TRBV6-4 with TRBJ1-2, with D possibly matching TRBD1 (6 bases). This CDR3 is built from 16 residues. Germline V gene lookup returns CDR1 MRHNA and CDR2 SNTAGT. V was clipped by 6 bases and J by 0 bases, with 17 bases between them. The CDR3 here is CASSPMTGISNYGYTF. The CDR3, as DNA: TGTGCCAGCAGCCCAATGACAGGAATTTCTAACTATGGCTACACCTTC.

The chain has TRBV28 and TRBJ1-5; D remains unclear. This CDR3 has 14 amino acids. V lost 5 bases, J lost 6 bases, and 14 bases lay in between. The germline V gene encodes CDR1 MDHEN and CDR2 SYDVKM. CDR3 in DNA: TGTGCCAGCAGTGAGGACGTCTGGGCTCAGCCCCAGCATTTT. Protein product: CASSEDVWAQPQHF.